Below, 28 T cell receptor beta chains from the same sample are listed, as sequenced in a study of human T cells and chemical hapten exposure. Time point of the sample: pre-sensitization, week 0. The treatment here: therapeutic diphenylcyclopropenone sensitization with weekly scalp DPC. Each CDR3 protein is one row after TCRdb ran MiXCR on the RACE reads. The table lists about 85,000 distinct CDR3 sequences, 8.5% to 9% of them singletons, with 2.6% in the top ten. This specimen consisted of whole blood, obtained in connection with sensitization to the hapten diphenylcyclopropenone (DPC). The source is a man in his forties or fifties with alopecia areata. Some clones in this sample may be carry-over from other donors' samples.

In regard to this clonotype: Since a much larger clone is just one base distant, this may be a read error. The chain joins TRBV18 to TRBJ2-6; TRBD1 agrees at 8 bases. This CDR3 has 16 residues. Germline lookup yields CDR1 KGHSH and CDR2 LQKENI. CDR3 DNA sequence: TGTGCCAGCTTACCCAGGACAGGGACTGGGGCCAACGTCCCGACTTTC. Encoded protein: CASLPRTGTGANVPTF.

This clonotype showed up just a few times. V usage is TRBV12-3 or TRBV12-4 and J usage is TRBJ1-2; 10 nucleotides align to TRBD1. The CDR3 has 14 amino acids. Unmatched junction bases numbered 8, after V lost 5 bases and J lost 8 bases. The CDR3 DNA reads TGTGCCAGCAGTACAGGGACAGGGGATCGCGGCTACACCTTC. Translated, it gives CASSTGTGDRGYTF.

V and J are TRBV6-2 or TRBV6-3 and TRBJ2-7; 7 bases align to TRBD1. J was trimmed by 4 bases and V by 4 bases; bases with no gene match: 4. CDR1 and CDR2 from the germline V gene are MNHEY and SVGEGT. The CDR3 is made up of 13 amino acids. As DNA, the CDR3 is TGTGCCAGCAGTTTTCAGGGGGATTACGAGCAGTACGTC. Translated: CASSFQGDYEQYV.

Comments on this clonotype: The junction and the germline gene differ at one end; a read error may be behind it. This chain connects TRBV19 to TRBJ2-3; tentatively, D is TRBD1 (6 bases). The CDR3 is 13 residues long. The germline CDR1 and CDR2 sequences are LNHDA and SQIVND (reference sequence). CDR3 nucleotides: TGTGCCAGTAGTTACAGGGTCGGAGATGCGCAGTATTTT. This gives the protein CASSYRVGDAQYF.

The rearrangement joins TRBV2 to TRBJ1-2; D remains ambiguous. The length of the CDR3 is 14 residues. With 8 bases removed from V and 4 bases from J, the gap between germline ends came to 17 bases. Germline V gene sequence: CDR1 SNHLY, CDR2 FYNNEI. The DNA for the CDR3 is TGTGCCAGCTTCATACAGAATCGGAGCTATGGCTACACCTTC. Translation: CASFIQNRSYGYTF.

This rearrangement joins TRBV11-2 to TRBJ2-7, with TRBD2 matching over 13 bases. CDR1 is SGHAT, CDR2 FQNNGV, per germline. Germline trimming cut 5 bases from V and 4 bases from J; bases unmatched to any gene: 5. CDR3 length: 15 amino acids. For the CDR3, the DNA is TGTGCCAGCAGCCCCGGGACTAGCGGGGCGTACGAGCAGTACGTC. Its protein product is CASSPGTSGAYEQYV.

This clonotype was seen a few times. The chain couples TRBV5-1 to TRBJ2-3, with TRBD2 matching 9 bases. The CDR3 covers 18 residues. V trimming: 0 bases; J trimming: 0 bases; junction bases outside the gene matches: 8. Per germline, CDR1 SGHRS and CDR2 YFSETQ. The CDR3 DNA is TGCGCCAGCAGCTTGGGGGAGAGACTAGCGGAGAGCACAGATACGCAGTATTTT. Amino acids: CASSLGERLAESTDTQYF.

This clonotype appeared many times. The chain couples TRBV4-2 to TRBJ1-4; 7 nucleotides match TRBD1. The length of the CDR3 is 16 residues. Germline CDR1 reads LGHNA; CDR2 reads YNFKEQ. The trim removed 1 base at V and 3 bases at J, leaving 5 bases unmatched. CDR3 amino acids: CASSQGGGAANEKLFF. CDR3 in DNA: TGTGCCAGCAGCCAAGGAGGGGGCGCGGCTAATGAAAAACTGTTTTTT.

The CDR3 coding sequence is TGTGCCAGCAGTTCGAACGCCCAGGGGGCTGGAAATTCACCCCTCCACTTT. It translates to CASSSNAQGAGNSPLHF. The rearrangement links TRBV6-5 to TRBJ1-6, with 8 bases aligning to TRBD1. CDR1 and CDR2 from the germline V gene are MNHEY and SVGAGI. V was clipped by 4 bases and J by 7 bases; unmatched bases: 12. This CDR3 has 17 residues.

This clonotype turned up a few times. V usage is TRBV5-4 and J usage is TRBJ2-1; D assignment may be TRBD1 or TRBD2 (7 bases each). Germline CDR1 and CDR2: SGHNT and YYREEE (reference sequence). The length of the CDR3 is 14 residues. Trimming left V 3 bases short and J 4 bases short, with 11 bases between. The CDR3 nucleotides read TGTGCCAGCAGCTGGGAGGGGGCGTACAATGAGCAGTTCTTC. This sequence encodes CASSWEGAYNEQFF.

This chain uses TRBV19 with TRBJ2-1, with D possibly matching TRBD1 (5 bases). Germline V gene lookup returns CDR1 LNHDA and CDR2 SQIVND (reference sequence). This CDR3 has 13 residues. The CDR3 reads CASGQPSLYEQFF. The CDR3 nucleotides are TGTGCGTCAGGGCAGCCGAGCCTGTATGAGCAGTTCTTC.

Comment on this clonotype: Given a much more abundant clone one base away, this may be a read error. Because the CDR3 is missing its conserved closing phenylalanine or tryptophan, this is likely a read error. The gene calls are TRBV27 and TRBJ1-1; possibly TRBD1 for D (6 bases). This CDR3 contains 14 residues. Trimming shortened V by 8 bases and J by 4 bases, and 17 bases separated the two germline ends. Germline assignment: CDR1 MNHEY and CDR2 SMNVEV (reference sequence). The CDR3 DNA is TGTGCCAGCGCCGGGTATGTGACAGGCACTGAAGCTTTCCTT. Translating it yields CASAGYVTGTEAFL.

The chain joins TRBV28 to TRBJ2-1, with D possibly matching TRBD2 (6 bases). Germline V gene data show CDR1 as MDHEN and CDR2 as SYDVKM. V shed 2 bases and J shed 8 bases, with 10 bases lying between them. The CDR3 extends over 13 amino acids. The CDR3 sequence is CASSLPGRHEQFF. The CDR3, as DNA: TGTGCCAGCAGTTTACCAGGGAGGCATGAGCAGTTCTTC.

In this sample, this clonotype turned up many times. The chain recombines TRBV6-1 with TRBJ2-6; D is unclear. V lost 1 base, J lost 5 bases, and 6 bases lay in between. Germline values: CDR1 MNHNS, CDR2 SASEGT. The CDR3 consists of 14 residues. The chain's CDR3 is CASSEGAWANVLTF. The CDR3 nucleotides are TGTGCCAGCAGTGAAGGGGCCTGGGCCAACGTCCTGACTTTC.

This clonotype was observed a handful of times. The chain carries TRBV7-9 and TRBJ1-1; 7 bases match TRBD1. The J segment lost 5 bases and the V segment lost 2 bases, leaving 5 bases of the junction unmatched. CDR1 and CDR2 from the germline V gene are SEHNR and FQNEAQ (reference sequence). The CDR3 extends over 14 amino acids. Here the CDR3 reads CASSLNRGATEAFF. The CDR3 bases are TGTGCCAGCAGCTTAAACAGGGGTGCGACTGAAGCTTTCTTT.

This clonotype was picked up a small number of times. The V call is TRBV18, the J call TRBJ2-3; TRBD2 aligns across 7 bases. Germline trimming cut 2 bases from V and 5 bases from J; bases unmatched to any gene: 13. Germline values: CDR1 KGHSH, CDR2 LQKENI. The CDR3 consists of 17 residues. The CDR3 loop reads CASSPLSGSLAGDTQYF. The CDR3 DNA reads as TGTGCCAGCTCACCATTAAGCGGTTCCTTAGCGGGAGATACGCAGTATTTT.

About this clonotype itself: A much larger clone differs from this one at a single base, so this may be a read error. The rearrangement uses TRBV5-5 and TRBJ2-5, with D unclear. The germline gives CDR1 SGHKS, CDR2 YYEKEE (reference sequence). This CDR3 is 11 amino acids long. The CDR3 sequence: CASSNQETHYF. CDR3 DNA sequence: TGTGCCAGCAGCAACCAAGAGACCCATTACTTC.

This clonotype was seen more than once but under ten times. The gene calls are TRBV20-1 and TRBJ1-2; D is unresolved. CDR1 is DFQATT, CDR2 SNEGSKA, per germline (reference sequence). The ends were cut back, 6 bases at V and 0 bases at J, with 11 bases in the middle. There are 13 residues in the CDR3. CDR3 residues: CSAPRTSNYGYTF. The CDR3 DNA sequence: TGCAGTGCCCCTCGGACTTCTAACTATGGCTACACCTTC.

This clonotype was observed a handful of times. V gene TRBV2 combines with J gene TRBJ1-5, with D maybe TRBD1 (6 bases). This CDR3 region has 15 residues. The germline CDR1 and CDR2 sequences are SNHLY and FYNNEI. Between the trimmed V and J ends, which lost 3 bases and 6 bases, there was a span of 15 bases. As DNA, the CDR3 is TGTGCCAGCAGTGAGCAGGGACAAGTGGGTCAGCCCCAGCATTTT. Its protein is CASSEQGQVGQPQHF.

J is TRBJ2-3 and V is TRBV6-1, with 8 bases fitting TRBD2. Germline loops: CDR1 MNHNS, CDR2 SASEGT. CDR3 length equals 16 residues. Losses at the gene ends were 5 bases for V and 2 bases for J; bases not matched to a gene: 9. The CDR3 DNA sequence: TGTGCCAGCAGTCCGGGACTAGGGAAATACACAGATACGCAGTATTTT. Translated: CASSPGLGKYTDTQYF.

V and J are TRBV9 and TRBJ2-1; D remains ambiguous. V was pared by 0 bases and J by 0 bases, with 7 bases between. Germline V gene lookup returns CDR1 SGDLS and CDR2 YYNGEE. CDR3 length: 15 residues. CDR3 loop: CASSVEDSSYNEQFF. In DNA, the CDR3 is TGTGCCAGCAGCGTAGAGGATAGCTCCTACAATGAGCAGTTCTTC.

This clonotype was seen at least ten times. The V and J genes are TRBV4-2 and TRBJ1-6, with D unclear. V lost 5 bases and J lost 7, with 9 bases in between. This CDR3 region has 13 residues. Germline V gene sequence: CDR1 LGHNA, CDR2 YNFKEQ. The CDR3 spells CASSERINSPLHF. The CDR3 bases are TGTGCCAGCAGCGAGCGAATCAATTCACCCCTCCACTTT.

This clonotype turned up a few times. The CDR3 DNA sequence: TGTGCCAGCTCACCATTGGCGGGAGGGCCTAACACAGATACGCAGTATTTT. Its translation is CASSPLAGGPNTDTQYF. V is TRBV18 and J is TRBJ2-3; TRBD2 aligns across 9 bases. CDR3 length: 17 residues. Trimming removed 2 bases from V and 2 bases from J; junction bases left unmatched: 8. The germline gives CDR1 KGHSH, CDR2 LQKENI.

This chain uses TRBV5-1 with TRBJ2-5; 9 bases agree with TRBD1. In germline, CDR1 is SGHRS, CDR2 YFSETQ. J was trimmed by 2 bases and V by 6 bases; bases with no gene match: 8. This CDR3 contains 15 residues. CDR3 residues: CASIQDRGRQETQYF. Here the CDR3 DNA reads TGCGCCAGCATCCAGGACAGGGGAAGGCAAGAGACCCAGTACTTC.

As concerns this clonotype: Mismatch with germline at one junction end may stem from a read error. This sequence joins TRBV6-2 or TRBV6-3 and TRBJ2-3, with TRBD2 matching 7 bases. Germline values: CDR1 MNHEY, CDR2 SVGEGT. The CDR3 contains 17 residues. For the CDR3, the DNA is TGTGCCAACAGTTTCAATGGGGGGGGAGCTAGCACAGATACGCAGTATTTT. As protein: CANSFNGGGASTDTQYF.

This clonotype appeared many times. This chain connects TRBV6-6 to TRBJ2-1; maybe TRBD1 (6 bases). The CDR3 is made up of 12 amino acids. Germline-derived CDR1 and CDR2 are MNHNY and SVGAGI (reference sequence). The CDR3 region is CAGADSYNEQFF. CDR3 DNA: TGTGCGGGGGCGGACTCCTACAATGAGCAGTTCTTC.

This clonotype showed up just a few times. The chain carries TRBV7-9 and TRBJ2-3; 12 nucleotides match TRBD1. After removal of 5 bases from V and 4 bases from J, the junction contained 10 bases not matched to a gene. Germline values: CDR1 SEHNR, CDR2 FQNEAQ (reference sequence). The CDR3 sequence is 17 residues long. The CDR3 DNA reads TGTGCCAGCAGCCTTAGGCCGGGACAGGGGGCTGCAGATACGCAGTATTTT. Encoded protein: CASSLRPGQGAADTQYF.

This chain joins TRBV4-3 and TRBJ2-7; D might be TRBD1 (6 bases). The CDR3 contains 15 residues. CDR1 is LGHNA, CDR2 YSLEER, per germline. Trimming took off 1 base at V and 1 base at J, with 11 bases between the two ends. The CDR3 region has the DNA TGCGCCAGCAGCCAAGCGTTTGGACAGTCCTACGAGCAGTACGTC. As protein: CASSQAFGQSYEQYV.